The clone carrying this T cell receptor (beta chain) was picked up a small number of times. These data belong to a study of T cell changes during pregnancy in multiple sclerosis. TCRdb's copy holds only in-frame clones and misses some; the assay was immunoSEQ multiplex PCR. The table shows 40,000 to 60,000 clones, with over 80% occurring only once. Germline CDR1 is ENHRY and CDR2 is SYGVKD. The V and J ends lost 10 bases and 2 bases respectively, with 14 bases between them. This CDR3 spans 13 amino acids. The receptor was derived from a female donor with multiple sclerosis, enrolled in a pregnancy study. The chain has TRBV10-3 and TRBJ2-5, with D possibly TRBD2 on 5 matching bases. The source material was CD4+ T cells from peripheral blood mononuclear cells, sampled in the third trimester of pregnancy. DNA for the CDR3: TGTGCCACATCCAGCGGAGCACAAGAGACCCAGTACTTC. Residues: CATSSGAQETQYF.